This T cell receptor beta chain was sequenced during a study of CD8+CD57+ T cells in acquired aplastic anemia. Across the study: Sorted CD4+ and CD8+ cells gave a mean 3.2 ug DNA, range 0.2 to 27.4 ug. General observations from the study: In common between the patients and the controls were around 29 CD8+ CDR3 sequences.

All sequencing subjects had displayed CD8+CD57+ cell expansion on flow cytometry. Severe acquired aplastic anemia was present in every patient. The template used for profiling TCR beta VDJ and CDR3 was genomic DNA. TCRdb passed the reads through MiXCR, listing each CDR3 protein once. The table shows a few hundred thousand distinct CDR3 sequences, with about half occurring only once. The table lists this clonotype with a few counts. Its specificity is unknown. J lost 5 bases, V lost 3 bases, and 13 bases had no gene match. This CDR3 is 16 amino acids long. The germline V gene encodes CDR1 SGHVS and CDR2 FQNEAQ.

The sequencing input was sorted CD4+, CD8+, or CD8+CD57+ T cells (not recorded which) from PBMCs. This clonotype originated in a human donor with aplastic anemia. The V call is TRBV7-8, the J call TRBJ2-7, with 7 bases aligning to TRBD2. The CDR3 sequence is CASSLTLLRGRDEQYF. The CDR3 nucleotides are TGTGCCAGCAGCTTGACGCTTCTTCGAGGGAGGGACGAGCAGTACTTC. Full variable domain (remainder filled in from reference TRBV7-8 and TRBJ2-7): GAGVSQSPRYKVAKRGQDVALRCDPISGHVSLFWYQQALGQGPEFLTYFQNEAQLDKSGLPSDRFFAERPEGSVSTLKIQRTQQEDSAVYLCASSLTLLRGRDEQYFGPGTRLTVT.